This section outlines one T cell receptor beta chain sequence together with its context. It has no known antigen specificity. There are no base qualities to consult, and no much larger clone falls within one base. The data were obtained in a study of radiotherapy plus CTLA-4 blockade in lung cancer (dated by TCRdb to the late 2010s). Some background on the complete study: Among enrolled patients, about 17% had an objective response and 25% to 35% reached disease control.

In this study, focal radiation therapy paired with CTLA-4 blockade (ipilimumab) was tested in patients who had chemo-refractory metastatic non-small-cell lung cancer. Here is what the overall study found, with its caveats: The strongest predictors of response, as reported, were early dynamic changes in blood T cell clones along with a rise in serum interferon-beta after radiation. After treatment with radiotherapy and ipilimumab, TCR clones that originated in tumors expanded in peripheral blood.

The library was built by means of the immunoSEQ multiplex PCR assay. The table comes from immuneACCESS by way of TCRdb, which keeps in-frame sequences with V and J called. Part of the clones is missing from these tables; in studies checked, under half for an unresolved V gene and the rest for unknown reasons. The sample includes roughly 80,000 clones, with under 80% observed a single time. 3.5% to 4.5% of the sample rests with the top ten. From the cysteine through the phenylalanine, the CDR3 covers 14 amino acids. The kept DNA is CDR3 alone, 42 bases in frame from the first base. V lost 1 base and J lost 9 bases; the stretch between them is 13 bases long. For CDR1 and CDR2, the germline V gene lists SGHAT and FQNNGV.

Sample: peripheral blood, taken from a patient treated with radiotherapy plus ipilimumab. This TCR was sampled from a human donor with non-small cell lung cancer who had a partial response to radiotherapy plus ipilimumab. Some clones in this sample may be carry-over from other donors' samples. This receptor chain uses TRBV11-2 and TRBJ2-1; tentative D gene TRBD2, with 5 bases matching. The nucleotide sequence reads TGTGCCAGCAGCTTAGTCGGCTCTCGGGGTGAGCAGTTCTTC. This codes for CASSLVGSRGEQFF.